A selection of T cell receptor beta chains follows, all from one sample in a study of long-term antiretroviral therapy in people with HIV. Sequencing was performed with immunoSEQ multiplex PCR; in TCRdb, only in-frame clones are kept and a portion is missing. The sample holds just under 30,000 clones, approximately 86% seen once. The starting material was unsorted PBMCs, obtained around 5 years before starting antiretroviral therapy. Source of these receptors: a man aged 50-59 years with HIV. Both conserved end residues are part of each CDR3. The D gene is left open where the match is weak. Rows give clone size only sometimes, using once, few, many, or a class for an expanded clone.

V	J	size	D	DNA	CDR3
TRBV28	TRBJ2-7	.	.	TGTGCCAGCAACAAAAGGGCGCAGTCCTACGAGCAGTACTTC	CASNKRAQSYEQYF
TRBV10-1	TRBJ2-2	.	.	TGCGCCAGCAGTTCCGCAGGGATGTCCGGGGAGCTGTTTTTT	CASSSAGMSGELFF
TRBV18	TRBJ2-1	.	TRBD2	TGTGCCAGCTCGCGCCCTAGCGGAGCCACCTACAATGAGCAGTTCTTC	CASSRPSGATYNEQFF
TRBV2	TRBJ1-2	.	.	TGTGCCAGCAGTGCTGGACAGAACTATGGCTACACCTTC	CASSAGQNYGYTF
TRBV6-6	TRBJ1-1	once	.	TGTGCCAGCAGCTCCCCATCTACTGAAGCTTTCTTT	CASSSPSTEAFF
TRBV11-2	TRBJ2-5	.	TRBD1	TGTGCCAGCAGCGCATCCGGGACAGGGGAAGAGACCCAGTACTTC	CASSASGTGEETQYF
TRBV7-7	TRBJ2-7	.	TRBD2	TGTGCTAGCAGTGCCGGGACTAGCGGGGGGGCTACCACCTACGAGCAGTACTTC	CASSAGTSGGATTYEQYF
TRBV5-1	TRBJ1-1	.	TRBD1	TGCGCCAGCAGCCCGGGACAGGGGGCGAGGGTTTACACTGAAGCTTTCTTT	CASSPGQGARVYTEAFF
TRBV7-8	TRBJ1-1	.	.	TGTGCCAGCAGCCGAGGTCGGGACACTGAAGCTTTCTTT	CASSRGRDTEAFF
TRBV30	TRBJ2-5	.	.	TGTGCCTGGAGTCTCGGACAGCCGGGGCAAGAGACCCAGTACTTC	CAWSLGQPGQETQYF
TRBV30	TRBJ2-1	.	.	TGTGCCTGGGCGAGACCTAAGCTAAGACTTGGTGAGCAGTTCTTC	CAWARPKLRLGEQFF
TRBV6-6	TRBJ2-1	.	.	TGTGCCAGCAGTCACGTGTCCGTCTACAATGAGCAGTTCTTC	CASSHVSVYNEQFF
TRBV2	TRBJ2-1	.	.	TGTGCCAGCAGTGATCATCGAGGGGGAGGGGCTTACAATGAGCAGTTCTTC	CASSDHRGGGAYNEQFF
TRBV9	TRBJ1-5	.	.	TGTGCCAGCAGCGTAGAGGGGGATAGCAATCAGCCCCAGCATTTT	CASSVEGDSNQPQHF
TRBV7-7	TRBJ2-7	.	.	TGTGCCAGCAGCCTGAACCCTCAGACCTACGAGCAGTACTTC	CASSLNPQTYEQYF
TRBV29-1	TRBJ1-2	.	.	TGCAGCGTTGAGCAGGGAGAGTTGGATGGCTACACCTTC	CSVEQGELDGYTF
TRBV28	TRBJ1-1	.	TRBD1	TGTGCCAGCAGCAGGGCGACAGGGAGGTTGGCGGCTGAAGCTTTCTTT	CASSRATGRLAAEAFF
TRBV7-9	TRBJ1-1	.	.	TGTGCCAGCAGCCCTCGGGGGGGCCCGAACACTGAAGCTTTCTTT	CASSPRGGPNTEAFF
TRBV5-1	TRBJ1-5	once	.	TGCGCCAGCAGCGCTGGAGGGACAAATAGCAATCAGCCCCAGCATTTT	CASSAGGTNSNQPQHF
TRBV5-1	TRBJ1-5	.	.	TGCGCCAGCAGCGACGGGACTTCTGATCAGCCCCAGCATTTT	CASSDGTSDQPQHF
TRBV7-2	TRBJ2-1	.	.	TGTGCCAGCAGCTTACAGCCTAGCGCCTCCTACAATGAGCAGTTCTTC	CASSLQPSASYNEQFF
TRBV18	TRBJ2-1	.	TRBD2	TGTGCCAGCTCCCTTAATCTAGCGGGAGTGTCTAATGAGCAGTTCTTC	CASSLNLAGVSNEQFF
TRBV5-4	TRBJ2-6	few	.	TGTGCCAGCAGCACCGACACCAACGTCCTGACTTTC	CASSTDTNVLTF
TRBV7-9	TRBJ2-7	few	TRBD1	TGTGCCAGCAGCTTAGGGACAGGGTCCTACGAGCAGTACTTC	CASSLGTGSYEQYF